Listed below are T cell receptor beta chains from one sample, sequenced in a study of blood T cell repertoires in COVID-19. TCRdb's copy holds only in-frame clones and misses some; the assay was immunoSEQ multiplex PCR. This table holds over 250,000 clones, 90% found once. The sequenced sample consisted of PBMCs or T cells enriched from blood (not recorded which). The receptors were gathered from a man aged 55 to 70 who had recovered from COVID-19. The CDR3 runs from the conserved cysteine through the conserved F or W. A D gene is named only where the DNA matches it firmly.

d_call: -
cdr3_length: 15
v_call: TRBV30
j_call: TRBJ2-7
cdr3_aa: CAWSPGTGIVYEQYF

d_call: TRBD1
cdr3_length: 14
v_call: TRBV27
j_call: TRBJ1-6
cdr3_aa: CASSTGGWNSPLHF

d_call: -
cdr3_length: 16
v_call: TRBV3-1/TRBV3-2
j_call: TRBJ2-7
cdr3_aa: CASSQVAGAPTYEQYF

d_call: -
cdr3_length: 14
v_call: TRBV27
j_call: TRBJ1-5
cdr3_aa: CASSLLAGPGPQHF

d_call: TRBD2
cdr3_length: 16
v_call: TRBV7-3
j_call: TRBJ2-1
cdr3_aa: CASSFGTSGAHNEQFF

d_call: -
cdr3_length: 12
v_call: TRBV12-3/TRBV12-4
j_call: TRBJ2-5
cdr3_aa: CASSRLGETQYF

d_call: -
cdr3_length: 13
v_call: TRBV6-5
j_call: TRBJ1-1
cdr3_aa: CASSYSRGPEAFF

d_call: -
cdr3_length: 15
v_call: TRBV9
j_call: TRBJ2-5
cdr3_aa: CASSVRRGVRETQYF

d_call: TRBD1
cdr3_length: 17
v_call: TRBV4-3
j_call: TRBJ2-3
cdr3_aa: CASSQKGGSIYTDTQYF

d_call: -
cdr3_length: 15
v_call: TRBV24-1
j_call: TRBJ1-1
cdr3_aa: CATSDSRRANTEAFF

d_call: -
cdr3_length: 13
v_call: TRBV5-1
j_call: TRBJ2-1
cdr3_aa: CASSPGGTNEQFF

d_call: TRBD2
cdr3_length: 18
v_call: TRBV11-2
j_call: TRBJ2-5
cdr3_aa: CASSDRLVLAGGRETQYF

d_call: TRBD1
cdr3_length: 14
v_call: TRBV18
j_call: TRBJ2-7
cdr3_aa: CASSLKGQGYEQYF

d_call: -
cdr3_length: 13
v_call: TRBV2
j_call: TRBJ2-7
cdr3_aa: CASKETGTHEQYF

d_call: -
cdr3_length: 14
v_call: TRBV15
j_call: TRBJ2-7
cdr3_aa: CATSIRGSDYEQYF

d_call: -
cdr3_length: 14
v_call: TRBV7-2
j_call: TRBJ1-1
cdr3_aa: CASSPNRVQTEAFF